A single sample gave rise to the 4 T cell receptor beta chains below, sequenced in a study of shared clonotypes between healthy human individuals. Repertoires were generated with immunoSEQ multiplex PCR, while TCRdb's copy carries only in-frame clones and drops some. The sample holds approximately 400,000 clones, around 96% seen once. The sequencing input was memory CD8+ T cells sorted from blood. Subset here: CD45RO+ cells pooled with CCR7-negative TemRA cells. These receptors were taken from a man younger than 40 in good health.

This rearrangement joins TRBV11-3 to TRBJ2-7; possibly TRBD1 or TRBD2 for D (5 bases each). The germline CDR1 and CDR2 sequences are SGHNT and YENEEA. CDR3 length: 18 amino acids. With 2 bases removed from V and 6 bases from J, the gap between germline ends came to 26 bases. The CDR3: CASSLHRSGTVGSCEQYF. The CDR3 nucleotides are TGTGCCAGCAGCTTACACCGCTCAGGGACGGTCGGGTCGTGCGAGCAGTACTTC.

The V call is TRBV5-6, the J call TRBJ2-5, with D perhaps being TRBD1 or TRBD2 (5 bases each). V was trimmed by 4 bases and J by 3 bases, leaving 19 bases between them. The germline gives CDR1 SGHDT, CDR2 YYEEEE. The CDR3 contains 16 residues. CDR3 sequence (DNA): TGTGCCAGCAGCCCTTTGGGACGGGTGAATAAAGAGACCCAGTACTTC. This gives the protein CASSPLGRVNKETQYF.

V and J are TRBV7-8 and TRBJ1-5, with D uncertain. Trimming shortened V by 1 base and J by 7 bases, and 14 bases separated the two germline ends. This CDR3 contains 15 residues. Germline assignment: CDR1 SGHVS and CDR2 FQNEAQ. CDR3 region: CASSLDPFIRQPQHF. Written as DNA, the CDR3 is TGTGCCAGCAGCTTAGACCCTTTTATCCGACAGCCCCAGCATTTT.

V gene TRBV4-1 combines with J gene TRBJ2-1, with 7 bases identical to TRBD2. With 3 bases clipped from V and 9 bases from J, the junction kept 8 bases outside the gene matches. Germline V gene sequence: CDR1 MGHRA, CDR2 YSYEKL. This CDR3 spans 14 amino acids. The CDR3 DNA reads TGCGCCAGCAGCCAGCTCAGCGGGACGTTTGAGCAGTTCTTC. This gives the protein CASSQLSGTFEQFF.